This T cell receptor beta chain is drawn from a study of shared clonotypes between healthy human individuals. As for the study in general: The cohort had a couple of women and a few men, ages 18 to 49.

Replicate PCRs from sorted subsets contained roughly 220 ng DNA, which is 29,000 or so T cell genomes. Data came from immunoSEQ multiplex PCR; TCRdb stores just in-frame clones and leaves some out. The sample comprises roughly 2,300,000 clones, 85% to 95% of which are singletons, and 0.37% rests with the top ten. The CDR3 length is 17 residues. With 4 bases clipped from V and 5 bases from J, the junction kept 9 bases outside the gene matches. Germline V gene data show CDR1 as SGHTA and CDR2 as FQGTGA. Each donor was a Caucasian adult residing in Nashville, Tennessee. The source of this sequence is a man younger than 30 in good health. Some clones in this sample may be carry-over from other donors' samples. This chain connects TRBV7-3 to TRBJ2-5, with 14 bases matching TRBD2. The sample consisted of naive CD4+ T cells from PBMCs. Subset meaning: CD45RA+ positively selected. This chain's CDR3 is CASSSAGLAGDLETQYF. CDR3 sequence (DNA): TGTGCCAGCAGCTCCGCGGGACTAGCGGGAGATTTGGAGACCCAGTACTTC.